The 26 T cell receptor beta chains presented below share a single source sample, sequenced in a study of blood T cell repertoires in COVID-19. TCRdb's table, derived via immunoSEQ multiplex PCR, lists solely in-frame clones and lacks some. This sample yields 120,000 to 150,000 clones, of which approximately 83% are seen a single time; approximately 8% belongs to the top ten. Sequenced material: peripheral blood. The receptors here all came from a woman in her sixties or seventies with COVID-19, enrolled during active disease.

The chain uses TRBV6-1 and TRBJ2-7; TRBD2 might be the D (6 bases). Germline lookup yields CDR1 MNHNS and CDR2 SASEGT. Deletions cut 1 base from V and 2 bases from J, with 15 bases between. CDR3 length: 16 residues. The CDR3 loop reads CASSEEEQGGTYEQYF. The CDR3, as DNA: TGTGCCAGCAGTGAAGAAGAGCAGGGAGGTACCTACGAGCAGTACTTC.

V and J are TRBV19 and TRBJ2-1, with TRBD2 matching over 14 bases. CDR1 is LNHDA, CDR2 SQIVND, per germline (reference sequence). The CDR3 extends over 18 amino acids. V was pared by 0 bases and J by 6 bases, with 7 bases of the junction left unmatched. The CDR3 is CASSIEEGLAGAANEQFF. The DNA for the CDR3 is TGTGCCAGTAGTATAGAGGAGGGACTAGCGGGGGCTGCCAATGAGCAGTTCTTC.

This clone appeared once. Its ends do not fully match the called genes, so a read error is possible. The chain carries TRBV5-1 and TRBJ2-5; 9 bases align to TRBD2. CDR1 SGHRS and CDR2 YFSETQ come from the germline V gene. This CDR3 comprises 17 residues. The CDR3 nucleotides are TGCGCCAGCAGTTTGGGGCCGACTAGCGGTGCCGCCGGGACCCAGTACTTC. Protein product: CASSLGPTSGAAGTQYF.

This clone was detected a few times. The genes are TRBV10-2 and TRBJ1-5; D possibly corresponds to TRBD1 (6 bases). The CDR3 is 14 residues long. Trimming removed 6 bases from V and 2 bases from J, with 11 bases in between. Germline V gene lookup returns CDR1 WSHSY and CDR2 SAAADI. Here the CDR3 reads CASRVGAGNQPQHF. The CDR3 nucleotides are TGCGCCAGCAGGGTGGGGGCAGGCAATCAGCCCCAGCATTTT.

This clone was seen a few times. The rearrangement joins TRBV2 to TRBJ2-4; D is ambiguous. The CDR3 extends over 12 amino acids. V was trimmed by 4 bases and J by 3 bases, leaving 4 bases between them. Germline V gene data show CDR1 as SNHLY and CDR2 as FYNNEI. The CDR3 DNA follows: TGTGCCAGCAGTGTCGTCAAAAACATTCAGTACTTC. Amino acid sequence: CASSVVKNIQYF.

Written as DNA, the CDR3 is TGCGCCAGCAGCCGGGGGACAGGGGGCTTAGAGGAAGCTTTCTTT. It is translated as CASSRGTGGLEEAFF. The chain couples TRBV4-1 to TRBJ1-1, with 12 bases matching TRBD1. The CDR3 loop spans 15 amino acids. Trimming took 4 bases from V and 8 from J; bases not matched to a gene: 8. Germline V lookup: CDR1 MGHRA, CDR2 YSYEKL.

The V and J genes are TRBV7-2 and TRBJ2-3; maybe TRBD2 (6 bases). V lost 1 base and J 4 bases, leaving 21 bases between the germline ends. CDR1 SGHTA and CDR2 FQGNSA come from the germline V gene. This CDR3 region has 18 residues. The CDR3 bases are TGTGCCAGCAGCTTAGGGCGCGTCGCCGGGAGCTTCGCAGATACGCAGTATTTT. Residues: CASSLGRVAGSFADTQYF.

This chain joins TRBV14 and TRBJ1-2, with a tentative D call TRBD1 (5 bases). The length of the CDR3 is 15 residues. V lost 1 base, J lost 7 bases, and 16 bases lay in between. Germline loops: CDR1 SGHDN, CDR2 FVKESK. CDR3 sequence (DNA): TGTGCCAGCAGCCAAGGTGTCAGGGTACCCAGTGGCTACACCTTC. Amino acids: CASSQGVRVPSGYTF.

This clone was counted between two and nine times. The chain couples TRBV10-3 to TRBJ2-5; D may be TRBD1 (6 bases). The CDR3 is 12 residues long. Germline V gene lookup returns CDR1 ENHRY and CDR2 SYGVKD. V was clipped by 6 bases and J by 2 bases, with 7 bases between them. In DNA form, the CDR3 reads TGTGCCATCAGGGACAGACAAGAGACCCAGTACTTC. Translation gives CAIRDRQETQYF.

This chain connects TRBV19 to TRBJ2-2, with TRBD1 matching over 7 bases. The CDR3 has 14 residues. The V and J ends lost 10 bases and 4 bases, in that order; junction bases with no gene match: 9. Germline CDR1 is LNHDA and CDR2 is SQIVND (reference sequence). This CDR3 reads CATTGVQSTGELFF. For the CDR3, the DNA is TGTGCCACTACAGGGGTTCAGAGCACCGGGGAGCTGTTTTTT.

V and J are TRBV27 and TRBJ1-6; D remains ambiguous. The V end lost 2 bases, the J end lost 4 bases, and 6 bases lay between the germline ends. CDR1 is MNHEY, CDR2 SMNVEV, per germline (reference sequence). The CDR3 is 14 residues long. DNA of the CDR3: TGTGCCAGCAGTTTAGGGCGTTATAATTCACCCCTCCACTTT. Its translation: CASSLGRYNSPLHF.

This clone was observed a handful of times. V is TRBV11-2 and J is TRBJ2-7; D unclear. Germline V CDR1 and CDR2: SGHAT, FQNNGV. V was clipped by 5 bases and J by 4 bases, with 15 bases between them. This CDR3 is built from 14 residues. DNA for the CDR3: TGTGCCAGCAGCCCACACAGCCTGATTTACGAGCAGTACTTC. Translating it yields CASSPHSLIYEQYF.

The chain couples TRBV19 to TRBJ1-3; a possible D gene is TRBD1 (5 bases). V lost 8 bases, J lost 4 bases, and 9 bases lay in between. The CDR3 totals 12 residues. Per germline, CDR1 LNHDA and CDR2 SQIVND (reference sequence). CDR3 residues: CASRTRGNTIYF. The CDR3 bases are TGTGCCAGTCGGACACGGGGAAACACCATATATTTT.

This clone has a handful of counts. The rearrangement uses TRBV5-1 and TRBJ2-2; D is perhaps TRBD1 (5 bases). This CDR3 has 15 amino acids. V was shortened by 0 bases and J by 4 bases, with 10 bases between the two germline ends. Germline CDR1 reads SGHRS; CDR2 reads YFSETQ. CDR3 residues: CASSLAQVVTGELFF. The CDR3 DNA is TGCGCCAGCAGCTTGGCACAGGTGGTCACCGGGGAGCTGTTTTTT.

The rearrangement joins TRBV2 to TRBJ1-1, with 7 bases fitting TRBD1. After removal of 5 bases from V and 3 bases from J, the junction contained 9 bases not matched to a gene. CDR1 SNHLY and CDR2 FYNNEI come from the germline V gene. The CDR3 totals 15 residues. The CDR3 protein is CASSLQGMRDTEAFF. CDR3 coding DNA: TGTGCCAGCAGTTTACAGGGGATGAGAGACACTGAAGCTTTCTTT.

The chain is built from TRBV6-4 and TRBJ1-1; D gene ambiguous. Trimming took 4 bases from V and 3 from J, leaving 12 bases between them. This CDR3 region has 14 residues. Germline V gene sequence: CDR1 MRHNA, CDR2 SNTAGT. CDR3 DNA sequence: TGTGCCAGCAGTGTAACCCCGAGTGACACTGAAGCTTTCTTT. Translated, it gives CASSVTPSDTEAFF.

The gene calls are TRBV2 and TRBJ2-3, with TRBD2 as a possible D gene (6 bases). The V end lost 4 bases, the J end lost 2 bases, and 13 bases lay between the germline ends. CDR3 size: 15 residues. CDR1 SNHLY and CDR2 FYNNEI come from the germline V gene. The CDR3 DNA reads TGTGCCAGCAGTGTTGAGGGACTCACCACAGATACGCAGTATTTT. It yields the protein CASSVEGLTTDTQYF.

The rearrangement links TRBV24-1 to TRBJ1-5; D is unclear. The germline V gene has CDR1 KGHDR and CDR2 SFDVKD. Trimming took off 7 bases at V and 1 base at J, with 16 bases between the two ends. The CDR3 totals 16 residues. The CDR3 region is CATSEGDPLSNQPQHF. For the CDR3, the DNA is TGTGCCACCAGCGAGGGAGACCCTTTGAGCAATCAGCCCCAGCATTTT.

This chain's CDR3 is CASSLGGAQYF. In DNA, the CDR3 is TGTGCCAGCAGCTTGGGGGGGGCCCAGTACTTC. The rearrangement joins TRBV5-6 to TRBJ2-5; possible D gene TRBD2, 6 bases. The germline gives CDR1 SGHDT, CDR2 YYEEEE. The CDR3 sequence is 11 residues long. Trimming removed 0 bases from V and 9 bases from J, with 6 bases in between.

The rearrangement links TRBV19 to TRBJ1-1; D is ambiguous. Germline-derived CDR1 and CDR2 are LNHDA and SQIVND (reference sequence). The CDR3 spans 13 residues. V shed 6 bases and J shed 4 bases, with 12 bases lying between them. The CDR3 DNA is TGTGCCAGTAGAAACCTAACCCTCACTGAAGCTTTCTTT. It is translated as CASRNLTLTEAFF.

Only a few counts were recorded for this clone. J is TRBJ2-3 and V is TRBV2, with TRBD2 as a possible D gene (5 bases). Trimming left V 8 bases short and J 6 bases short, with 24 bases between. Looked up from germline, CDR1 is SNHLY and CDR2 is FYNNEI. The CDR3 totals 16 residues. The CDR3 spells CASRRQSGAKGDTQYF. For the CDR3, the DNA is TGTGCCAGCCGACGGCAAAGCGGCGCCAAAGGGGATACGCAGTATTTT.

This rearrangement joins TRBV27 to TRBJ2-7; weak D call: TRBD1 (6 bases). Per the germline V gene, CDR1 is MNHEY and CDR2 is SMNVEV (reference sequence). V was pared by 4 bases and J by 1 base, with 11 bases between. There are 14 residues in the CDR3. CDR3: CASSSLTGSYEQYF. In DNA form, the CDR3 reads TGTGCCAGCAGTTCCCTGACAGGTTCCTACGAGCAGTACTTC.

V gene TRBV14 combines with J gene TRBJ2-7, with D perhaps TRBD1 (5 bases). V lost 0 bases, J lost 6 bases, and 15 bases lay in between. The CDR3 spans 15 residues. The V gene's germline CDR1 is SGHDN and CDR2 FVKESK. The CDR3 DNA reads TGTGCCAGCAGCCAAGATAGCACCAGGGTAAGCGAGCAGTACTTC. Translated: CASSQDSTRVSEQYF. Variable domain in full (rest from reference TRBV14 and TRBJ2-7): EAGVTQFPSHSVIEKGQTVTLRCDPISGHDNLYWYRRVMGKEIKFLLHFVKESKQDESGMPNNRFLAERTGGTYSTLKVQPAELEDSGVYFCASSQDSTRVSEQYFGPGTRLTVT.

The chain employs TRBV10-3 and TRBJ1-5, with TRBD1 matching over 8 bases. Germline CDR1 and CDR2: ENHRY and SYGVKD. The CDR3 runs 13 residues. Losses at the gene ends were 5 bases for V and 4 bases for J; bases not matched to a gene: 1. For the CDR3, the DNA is TGTGCCATCAGTAGACAGGGGAATCAGCCCCAGCATTTT. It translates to CAISRQGNQPQHF.

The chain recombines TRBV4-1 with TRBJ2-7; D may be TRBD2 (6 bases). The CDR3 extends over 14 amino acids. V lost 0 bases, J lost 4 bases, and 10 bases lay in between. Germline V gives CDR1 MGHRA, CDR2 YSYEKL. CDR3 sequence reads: CASSQDYGRYEQYF. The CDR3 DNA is TGCGCCAGCAGCCAAGATTATGGGAGGTACGAGCAGTACTTC.

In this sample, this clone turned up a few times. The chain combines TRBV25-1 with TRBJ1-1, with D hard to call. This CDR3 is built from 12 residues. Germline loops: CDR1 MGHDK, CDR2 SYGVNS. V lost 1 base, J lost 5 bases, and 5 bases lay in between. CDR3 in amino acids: CASSELSTEAFF. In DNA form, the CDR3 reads TGTGCCAGCAGTGAATTGAGTACTGAAGCTTTCTTT.